The rows below give T cell receptor beta chains drawn from one sample of a study of blood T cells in healthy people across ages. MiXCR was run by TCRdb on the 5' RACE reads, yielding one entry per CDR3 protein. Of around 2 million distinct CDR3 sequences in the sample, about 39% were seen once. The sequenced sample consisted of blood. The source is a human donor in good health. The CDR3 runs from the conserved cysteine through the conserved F or W. The order of the fields is J gene, V gene, clone size, D gene, CDR3 protein, CDR3 DNA. D genes are given only for firm matches. A clone size is listed for some rows: how often the clone was seen (once, few, many), or a class if it is expanded.

TRBJ1-6,TRBV10-3,few,TRBD1,CAISELGTDSPLHF,TGTGCCATCAGTGAGTTGGGGACAGATTCACCCCTCCACTTT
TRBJ1-2,TRBV20-1,.,TRBD1,CSVFRTGDLLAYGYTF,TGCAGTGTCTTTAGGACAGGGGATCTCCTCGCCTATGGCTACACCTTC
TRBJ2-3,TRBV9,.,TRBD2,CASSASGLAGCDTQYF,TGTGCCAGCAGCGCGTCGGGACTAGCGGGGTGCGATACGCAGTATTTT
TRBJ2-5,TRBV10-3,.,.,CAISALVGSGETQYF,TGTGCCATCAGTGCTCTAGTGGGGTCCGGGGAGACCCAGTACTTC
TRBJ2-1,TRBV7-6,.,.,CASSLEVDGMGQFF,TGTGCCAGCAGCTTAGAAGTAGACGGTATGGGGCAGTTCTTC
TRBJ2-1,TRBV6-5,once,.,CASSYIPDNEQFF,TGTGCCAGCAGTTACATCCCCGACAATGAGCAGTTCTTC
TRBJ2-5,TRBV7-9,few,.,CASSGVRAGEQYF,TGTGCCAGCAGCGGGGTACGGGCAGGGGAGCAGTACTTC
TRBJ2-7,TRBV12-3/TRBV12-4,.,TRBD1,CASSFVPGQGYEQYF,TGTGCCAGCAGTTTTGTTCCAGGACAGGGGTACGAGCAGTACTTC
TRBJ2-3,TRBV9,few,.,CASSVDREGTDTQYF,TGTGCCAGCAGCGTAGATAGGGAAGGCACAGATACGCAGTATTTT
TRBJ2-7,TRBV5-1,few,.,CASSLDRGGGYEQYF,TGCGCCAGCAGCTTGGATCGTGGAGGGGGCTACGAGCAGTACTTC
TRBJ1-3,TRBV3-1,.,.,CASSPEHSGNTIYF,TGTGCCAGCAGCCCGGAACACTCTGGAAACACCATATATTTT
TRBJ1-2,TRBV19,few,.,CASSIDEKAGYTF,TGTGCCAGTAGTATAGATGAAAAGGCGGGCTACACCTTC